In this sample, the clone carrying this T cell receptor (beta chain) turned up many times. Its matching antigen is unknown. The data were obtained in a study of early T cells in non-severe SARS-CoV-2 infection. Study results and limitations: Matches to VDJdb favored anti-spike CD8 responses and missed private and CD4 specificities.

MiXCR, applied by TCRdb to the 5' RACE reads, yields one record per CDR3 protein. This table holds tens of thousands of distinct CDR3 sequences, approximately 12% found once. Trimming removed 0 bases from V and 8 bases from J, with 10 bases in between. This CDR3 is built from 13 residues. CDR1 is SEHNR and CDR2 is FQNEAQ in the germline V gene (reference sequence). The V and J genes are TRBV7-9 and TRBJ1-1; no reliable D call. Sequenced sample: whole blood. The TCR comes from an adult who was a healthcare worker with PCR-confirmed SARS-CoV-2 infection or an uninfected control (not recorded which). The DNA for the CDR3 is TGTGCCAGCAGCTTAGCGGGCGAGTTGGAAGCTTTCTTT. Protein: CASSLAGELEAFF.